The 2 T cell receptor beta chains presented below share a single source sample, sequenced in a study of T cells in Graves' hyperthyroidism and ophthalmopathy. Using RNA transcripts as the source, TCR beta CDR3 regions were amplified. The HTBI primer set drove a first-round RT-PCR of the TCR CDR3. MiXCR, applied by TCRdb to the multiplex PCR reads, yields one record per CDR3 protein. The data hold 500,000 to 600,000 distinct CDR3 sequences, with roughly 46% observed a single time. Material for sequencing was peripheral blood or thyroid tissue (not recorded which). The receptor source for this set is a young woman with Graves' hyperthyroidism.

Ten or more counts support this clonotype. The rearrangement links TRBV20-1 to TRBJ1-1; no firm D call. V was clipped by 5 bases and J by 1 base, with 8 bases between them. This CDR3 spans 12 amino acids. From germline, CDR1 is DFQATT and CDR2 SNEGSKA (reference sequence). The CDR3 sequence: CSAVEGNTEAFF. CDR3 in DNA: TGCAGTGCTGTAGAGGGGAACACTGAAGCTTTCTTT.

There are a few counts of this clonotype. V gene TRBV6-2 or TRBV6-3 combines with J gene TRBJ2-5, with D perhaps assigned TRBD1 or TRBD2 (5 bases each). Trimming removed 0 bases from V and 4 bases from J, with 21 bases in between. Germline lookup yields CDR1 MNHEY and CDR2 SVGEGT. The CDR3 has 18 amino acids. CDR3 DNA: TGTGCCAGCAGTTACTCGATATTAGGGCCGAGGGGCGCAGAGACCCAGTACTTC. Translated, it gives CASSYSILGPRGAETQYF.